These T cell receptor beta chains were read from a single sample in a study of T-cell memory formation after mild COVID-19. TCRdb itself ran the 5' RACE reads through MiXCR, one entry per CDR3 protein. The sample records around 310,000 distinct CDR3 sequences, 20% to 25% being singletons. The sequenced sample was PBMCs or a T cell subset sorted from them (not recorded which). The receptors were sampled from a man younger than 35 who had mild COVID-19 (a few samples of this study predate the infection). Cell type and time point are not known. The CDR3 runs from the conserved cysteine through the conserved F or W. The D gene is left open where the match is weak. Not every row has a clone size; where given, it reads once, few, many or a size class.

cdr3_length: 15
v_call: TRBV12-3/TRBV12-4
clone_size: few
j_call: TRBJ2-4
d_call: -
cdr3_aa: CASSLRGLAKNIQYF
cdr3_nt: TGTGCCAGCAGTTTACGCGGCCTAGCCAAAAACATTCAGTACTTC

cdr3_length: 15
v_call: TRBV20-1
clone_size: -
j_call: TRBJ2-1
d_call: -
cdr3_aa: CSARARETSTTEQFF
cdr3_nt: TGCAGTGCTAGAGCCCGGGAGACCTCTACGACCGAGCAGTTCTTC

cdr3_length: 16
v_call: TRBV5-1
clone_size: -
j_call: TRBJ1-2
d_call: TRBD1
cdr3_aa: CASSFSIAGQGYGYTF
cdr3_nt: TGCGCCAGCAGCTTTTCTATCGCTGGACAGGGCTATGGCTACACCTTC

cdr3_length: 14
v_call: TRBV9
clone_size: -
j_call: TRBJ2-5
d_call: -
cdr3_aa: CASSASQYGETQYF
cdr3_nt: TGTGCCAGCAGCGCGTCCCAATATGGGGAGACCCAGTACTTC

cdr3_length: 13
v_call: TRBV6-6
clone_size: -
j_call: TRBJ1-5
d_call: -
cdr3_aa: CASSTSGFQPQHF
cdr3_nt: TGTGCCAGCAGTACCTCGGGGTTTCAGCCCCAGCATTTT

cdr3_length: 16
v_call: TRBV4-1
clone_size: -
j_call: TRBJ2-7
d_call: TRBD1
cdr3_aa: CASSQEVTGESYEQYF
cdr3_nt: TGCGCCAGCAGCCAAGAAGTAACAGGGGAATCCTACGAGCAGTACTTC

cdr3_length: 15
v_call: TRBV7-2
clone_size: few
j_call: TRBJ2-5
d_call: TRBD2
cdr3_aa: CASSSTSGVQETQYF
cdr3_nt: TGTGCCAGCAGCTCAACTAGCGGGGTACAAGAGACCCAGTACTTC

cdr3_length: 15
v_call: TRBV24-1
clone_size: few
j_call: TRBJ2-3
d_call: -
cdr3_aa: CATSDPSRVSDTQYF
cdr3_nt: TGTGCCACCAGTGACCCCAGTAGGGTATCAGATACGCAGTATTTT

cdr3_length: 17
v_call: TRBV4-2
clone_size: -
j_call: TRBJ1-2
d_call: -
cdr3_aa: CASSPTKGEGTNYGYTF
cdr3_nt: TGTGCCAGCAGCCCAACAAAGGGGGAAGGTACTAACTATGGCTACACCTTC

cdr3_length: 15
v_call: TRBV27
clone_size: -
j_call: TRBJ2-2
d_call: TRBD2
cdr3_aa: CASSPVAGVIGELFF
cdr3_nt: TGTGCCAGCAGTCCGGTAGCGGGGGTGATCGGGGAGCTGTTTTTT

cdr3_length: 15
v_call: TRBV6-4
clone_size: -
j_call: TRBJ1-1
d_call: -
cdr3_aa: CASSDSAGDHTEDFF
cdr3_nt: TGTGCCAGCAGTGACTCGGCAGGGGATCACACTGAAGATTTCTTT

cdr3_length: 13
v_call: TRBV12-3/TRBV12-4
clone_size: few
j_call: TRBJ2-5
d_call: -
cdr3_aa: CASSLEGPGAQYF
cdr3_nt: TGTGCCAGCAGTTTGGAAGGCCCCGGGGCCCAGTACTTC

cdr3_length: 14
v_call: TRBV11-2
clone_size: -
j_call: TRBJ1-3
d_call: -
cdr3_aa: CASSLAAAGNTIYF
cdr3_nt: TGTGCCAGCAGCTTAGCTGCAGCTGGAAACACCATATATTTT

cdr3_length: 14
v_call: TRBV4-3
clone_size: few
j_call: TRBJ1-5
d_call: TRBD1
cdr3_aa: CASSQGDRDGPQHF
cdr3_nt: TGCGCCAGCAGCCAAGGAGACAGGGATGGCCCCCAGCATTTT

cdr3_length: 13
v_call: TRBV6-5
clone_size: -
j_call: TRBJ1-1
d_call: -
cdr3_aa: CASSYWIDTEAFF
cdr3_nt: TGTGCCAGCAGTTACTGGATCGACACTGAAGCTTTCTTT

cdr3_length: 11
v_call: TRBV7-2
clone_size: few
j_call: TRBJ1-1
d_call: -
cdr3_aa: CASSLWGGAFF
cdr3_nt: TGTGCCAGCAGCTTATGGGGCGGAGCTTTCTTT

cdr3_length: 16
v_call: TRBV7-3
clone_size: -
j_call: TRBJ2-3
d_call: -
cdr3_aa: CASSPWGGRPTDTQYF
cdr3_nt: TGTGCCAGCAGCCCCTGGGGCGGACGCCCCACAGATACGCAGTATTTT

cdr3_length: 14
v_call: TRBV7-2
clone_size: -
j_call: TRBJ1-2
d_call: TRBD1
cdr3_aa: CASSTGQGGYGYTF
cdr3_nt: TGTGCCAGCAGCACCGGACAGGGGGGCTATGGCTACACCTTC

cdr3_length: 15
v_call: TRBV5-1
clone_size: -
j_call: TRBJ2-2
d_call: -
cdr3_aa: CASSLSGELTGELFF
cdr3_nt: TGCGCCAGCAGCTTGTCAGGGGAGCTGACCGGGGAGCTGTTTTTT

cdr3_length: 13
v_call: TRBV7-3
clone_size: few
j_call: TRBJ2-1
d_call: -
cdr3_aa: CASGSGAGNEQFF
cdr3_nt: TGTGCCAGCGGATCTGGTGCGGGTAATGAGCAGTTCTTC

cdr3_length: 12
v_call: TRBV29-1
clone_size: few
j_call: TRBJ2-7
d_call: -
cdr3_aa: CSVFGDGAEQYF
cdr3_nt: TGCAGCGTTTTTGGGGACGGGGCCGAGCAGTACTTC

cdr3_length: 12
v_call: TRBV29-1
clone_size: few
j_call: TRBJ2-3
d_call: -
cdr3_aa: CSVRDRTDTQYF
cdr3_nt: TGCAGCGTTCGTGACCGCACAGATACGCAGTATTTT

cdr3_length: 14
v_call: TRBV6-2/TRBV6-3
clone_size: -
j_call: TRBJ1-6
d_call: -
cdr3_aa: CASSYSPFGSPLHF
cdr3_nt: TGTGCCAGCAGTTACTCTCCTTTCGGGTCACCCCTCCACTTT

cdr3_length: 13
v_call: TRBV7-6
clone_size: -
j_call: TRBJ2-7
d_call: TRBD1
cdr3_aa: CASSVGTGYEQYF
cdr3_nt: TGTGCCAGCAGCGTGGGGACAGGCTACGAGCAGTACTTC

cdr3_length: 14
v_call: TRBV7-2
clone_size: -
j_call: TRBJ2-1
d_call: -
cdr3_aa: CASLTGTGGNEQFF
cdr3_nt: TGTGCCAGCCTAACAGGCACCGGAGGCAATGAGCAGTTCTTC

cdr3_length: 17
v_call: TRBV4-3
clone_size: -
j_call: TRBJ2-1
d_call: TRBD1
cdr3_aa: CASSQDQDRGRLDEQFF
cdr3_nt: TGCGCCAGCAGCCAAGATCAGGACAGGGGGAGGCTCGATGAGCAGTTCTTC

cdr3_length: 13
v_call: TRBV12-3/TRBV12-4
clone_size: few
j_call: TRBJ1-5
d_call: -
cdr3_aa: CASVVSGNQPQHF
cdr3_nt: TGTGCCAGCGTCGTTTCGGGGAATCAGCCCCAGCATTTT

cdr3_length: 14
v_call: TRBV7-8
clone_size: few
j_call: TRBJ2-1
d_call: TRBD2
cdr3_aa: CASSKRGANNEQFF
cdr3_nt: TGTGCCAGCAGCAAGCGGGGGGCTAACAATGAGCAGTTCTTC

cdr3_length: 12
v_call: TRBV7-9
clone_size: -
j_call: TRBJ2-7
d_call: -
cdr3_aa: CASSLLTYEQYF
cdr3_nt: TGTGCCAGCAGCTTGCTGACCTACGAGCAGTACTTC

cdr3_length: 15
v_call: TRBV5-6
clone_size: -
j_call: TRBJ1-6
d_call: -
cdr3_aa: CASSSKLRTYSPLHF
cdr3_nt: TGTGCCAGCAGCTCGAAACTCCGGACATATTCACCCCTCCACTTT

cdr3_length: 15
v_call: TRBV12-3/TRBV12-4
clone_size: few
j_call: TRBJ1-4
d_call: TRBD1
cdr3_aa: CASRGGQGAEEKLFF
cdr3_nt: TGTGCCAGCAGGGGGGGACAGGGGGCAGAAGAAAAACTGTTTTTT

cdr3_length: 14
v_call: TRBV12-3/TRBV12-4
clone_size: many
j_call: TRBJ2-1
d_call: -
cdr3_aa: CASSPDGGRNEQFF
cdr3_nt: TGTGCCAGCAGCCCCGATGGGGGCCGCAATGAGCAGTTCTTC

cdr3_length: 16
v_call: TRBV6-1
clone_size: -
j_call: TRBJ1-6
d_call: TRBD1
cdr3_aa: CASSEALGQGNSPLHF
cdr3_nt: TGTGCCAGCAGTGAAGCCCTAGGACAGGGAAATTCACCCCTCCACTTT

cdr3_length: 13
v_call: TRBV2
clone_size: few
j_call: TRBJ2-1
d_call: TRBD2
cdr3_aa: CASTGTSGDEQFF
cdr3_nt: TGTGCCAGCACCGGGACTAGCGGGGATGAGCAGTTCTTC

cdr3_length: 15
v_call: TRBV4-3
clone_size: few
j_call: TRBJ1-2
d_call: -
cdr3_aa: CASSQDWRTDYGYTF
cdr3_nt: TGCGCCAGCAGCCAAGACTGGCGGACAGACTATGGCTACACCTTC

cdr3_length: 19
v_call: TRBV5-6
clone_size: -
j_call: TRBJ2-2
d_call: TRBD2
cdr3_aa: CASSLALGLADEATGELFF
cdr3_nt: TGTGCCAGCAGCTTGGCTTTAGGACTAGCGGACGAGGCCACCGGGGAGCTGTTTTTT

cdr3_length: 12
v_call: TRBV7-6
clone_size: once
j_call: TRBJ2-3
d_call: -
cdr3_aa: CASSPGGGRQYF
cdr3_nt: TGTGCCAGCAGCCCTGGGGGGGGCCGGCAGTATTTT

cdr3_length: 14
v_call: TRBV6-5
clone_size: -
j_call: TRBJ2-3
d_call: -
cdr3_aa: CASRKRQGSDTQYF
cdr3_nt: TGTGCCAGCAGGAAAAGGCAGGGGTCAGATACGCAGTATTTT

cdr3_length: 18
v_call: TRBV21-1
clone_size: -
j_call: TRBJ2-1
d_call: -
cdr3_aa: CASSNGSENRGLYNEQFF
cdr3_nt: TGTGCCAGCAGCAATGGATCGGAGAACAGGGGGCTTTACAATGAGCAGTTCTTC